This TCR beta chain was recovered during a study of cytomegalovirus exposure and HLA in healthy donors. Study-wide points: A later analysis reported that several of the most significant clusters appeared to be linked to common viral pathogens, among them Epstein-Barr virus. A later analysis showed that HLA-associated TCR beta chains had undergone more clonal expansion than equally common others.

The PCR contained 60 Vbeta and 13 Jbeta primers. The protocol was immunoSEQ multiplex PCR, while the TCRdb copy is restricted to in-frame clones and leaves out a portion. This table has 120,000 or so clones, 70% to 85% appearing once. The V gene end was trimmed by 6 bases and the J gene end by 8 bases; junction bases not matched to a gene: 11. The CDR3 sequence is 14 residues long. Germline values: CDR1 MNHNS, CDR2 SASEGT. On this clone itself: No antigen is known for it.

This chain uses TRBV6-1 with TRBJ1-2; 8 bases match TRBD1. Specimen: PBMCs. The clonotype was recovered from a woman aged 50 to 60 in good health and CMV-seropositive. The CDR3 protein is CASRDPLTGEGYTF. The CDR3 DNA reads as TGTGCCAGCAGGGACCCATTGACAGGGGAAGGCTACACCTTC.